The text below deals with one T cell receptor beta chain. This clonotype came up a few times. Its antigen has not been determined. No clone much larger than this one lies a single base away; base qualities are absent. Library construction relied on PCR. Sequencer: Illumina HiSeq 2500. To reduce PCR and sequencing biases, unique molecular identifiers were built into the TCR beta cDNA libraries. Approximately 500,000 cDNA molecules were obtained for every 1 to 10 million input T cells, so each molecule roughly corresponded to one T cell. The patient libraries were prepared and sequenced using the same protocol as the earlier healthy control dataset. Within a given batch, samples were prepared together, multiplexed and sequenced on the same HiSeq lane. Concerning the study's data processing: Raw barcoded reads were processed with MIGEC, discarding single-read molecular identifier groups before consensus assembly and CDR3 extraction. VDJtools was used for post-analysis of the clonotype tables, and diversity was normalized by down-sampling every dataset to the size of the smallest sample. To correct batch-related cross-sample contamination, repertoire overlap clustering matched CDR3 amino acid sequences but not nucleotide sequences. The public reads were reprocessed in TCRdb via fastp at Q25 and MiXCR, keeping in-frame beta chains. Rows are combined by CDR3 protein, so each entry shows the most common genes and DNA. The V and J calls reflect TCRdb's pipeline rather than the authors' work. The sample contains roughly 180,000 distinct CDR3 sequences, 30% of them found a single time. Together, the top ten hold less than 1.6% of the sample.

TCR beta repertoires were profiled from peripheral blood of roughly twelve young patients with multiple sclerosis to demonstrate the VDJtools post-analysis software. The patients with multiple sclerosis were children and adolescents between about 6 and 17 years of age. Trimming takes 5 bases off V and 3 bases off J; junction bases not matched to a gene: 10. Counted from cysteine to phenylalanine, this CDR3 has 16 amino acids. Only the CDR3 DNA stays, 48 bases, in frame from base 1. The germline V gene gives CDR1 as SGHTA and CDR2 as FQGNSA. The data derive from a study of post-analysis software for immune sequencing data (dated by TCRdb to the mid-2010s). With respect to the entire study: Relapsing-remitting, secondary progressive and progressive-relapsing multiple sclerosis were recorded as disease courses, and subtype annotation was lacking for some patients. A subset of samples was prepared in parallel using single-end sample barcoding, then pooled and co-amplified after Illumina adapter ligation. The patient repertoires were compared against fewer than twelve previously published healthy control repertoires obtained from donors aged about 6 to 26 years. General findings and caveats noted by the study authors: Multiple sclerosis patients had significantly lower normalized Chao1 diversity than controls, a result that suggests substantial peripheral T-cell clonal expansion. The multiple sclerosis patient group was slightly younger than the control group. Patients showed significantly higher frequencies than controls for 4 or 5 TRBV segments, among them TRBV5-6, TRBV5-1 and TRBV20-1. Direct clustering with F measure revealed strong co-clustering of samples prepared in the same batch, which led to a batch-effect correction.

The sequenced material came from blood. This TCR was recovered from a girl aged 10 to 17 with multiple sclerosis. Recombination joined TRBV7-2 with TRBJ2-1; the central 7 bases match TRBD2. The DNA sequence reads TGTGCCAGCAGCCCAGGGAGGGGCGGCTTCTACAATGAGCAGTTCTTC. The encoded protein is CASSPGRGGFYNEQFF.